This is a list of T cell receptor beta chains from one sample in a study of beta chain features in type 1 diabetes. Clones were read by immunoSEQ multiplex PCR, and TCRdb kept only the in-frame ones, dropping some. The sample contains about 340,000 clones, around 9% of which appear only once. Sequencing input: central memory CD4+ T cells from blood. These TCRs come from a man aged 25-40 years with type 1 diabetes. Both conserved end residues are part of each CDR3. A D gene is named only where the DNA matches it firmly. Expanded clones get a size class; other rows say once, few or many, or leave the size out.

CDR3 length	clone size	V gene	J gene	D gene	CDR3 DNA	CDR3 protein
15	many	TRBV11-2	TRBJ2-7	NA	TGTGCCAGCAGCTTAAGGGTAGACGAATCTAACGAGCAGTACTTC	CASSLRVDESNEQYF
13	few	TRBV6-6	TRBJ1-1	TRBD1	TGTGCCAGGCCTGGACAGGGAGACTCTGAAGCTTTCTTT	CARPGQGDSEAFF
14	many	TRBV28	TRBJ2-4	NA	TGTGCCAGCAGTACTACAAGGGCGACGAACATTCAGTACTTC	CASSTTRATNIQYF
15	NA	TRBV7-6	TRBJ2-5	TRBD2	TGTGCCAGCAGCCAGACCGGGACTAGCACTGAGACCCAGTACTTC	CASSQTGTSTETQYF
11	NA	TRBV18	TRBJ2-7	NA	TGTGCCAGCTCACGACTCGGCGAGCAGTACTTC	CASSRLGEQYF
10	NA	TRBV7-2	TRBJ1-2	NA	TGTGCCAGCAGCTTATATGGCTACACCTTC	CASSLYGYTF
15	few	TRBV19	TRBJ2-3	NA	TGTGCCAGTAGTATCGGAGCGAGGTTGACAGATACGCAGTATTTT	CASSIGARLTDTQYF
17	NA	TRBV10-3	TRBJ2-7	NA	TGTGCCATCAGTGGGGGGCAGGGGACCCTAATGGGGCACGAGCAGTACTTC	CAISGGQGTLMGHEQYF
17	many	TRBV27	TRBJ2-3	NA	TGTGCCAGCAGTACCGAATCGAGGAGTCCCAGTGGAGGTACGCAGTATTTT	CASSTESRSPSGGTQYF
13	few	TRBV6-6	TRBJ1-4	NA	TGTGCCAGCGAGGGAACGTCTAATGAAAAACTGTTTTTT	CASEGTSNEKLFF
15	few	TRBV11-3	TRBJ1-2	TRBD1	TGTGCCAGCAGCCCCGGACAGGGGGAGAACTATGGCTACACCTTC	CASSPGQGENYGYTF
14	NA	TRBV4-3	TRBJ2-3	NA	TGCGCCAGCAGCCAAGAGGCCCTAGGAGATACGCAGTATTTT	CASSQEALGDTQYF
13	many	TRBV7-7	TRBJ2-5	NA	TGTGCTAGCAACGCCGGGACTTCTGCGACCCAGTACTTC	CASNAGTSATQYF
14	many	TRBV7-9	TRBJ2-1	TRBD1	TGTGCCAGCAGCTCTAACAGGGGGTTAAGTGAGCAGTTCTTC	CASSSNRGLSEQFF
15	few	TRBV9	TRBJ2-5	NA	TGTGCCAGCAGCGTTAGCCCCAGCCCCGGGGAGACCCAGTACTTC	CASSVSPSPGETQYF
14	NA	TRBV11-2	TRBJ2-7	NA	TGTGCCAGCAGCTTAAACACAGGTTCCTACGAGCAGTACTTC	CASSLNTGSYEQYF
17	few	TRBV18	TRBJ1-2	TRBD1	TGTGCCAGCTCGGAGAACTCACCCGATGGGACAGGGGATGGCTACACCTTC	CASSENSPDGTGDGYTF
15	NA	TRBV27	TRBJ2-7	TRBD1	TGTGCCAGCAGTTCCCAGGGGGCGCGAATATCCGAGCAGTACTTC	CASSSQGARISEQYF
15	many	TRBV21-1	TRBJ1-2	NA	TGTGCCAGCAGCAAAGCGCGGCCGGGTAACTATGGCTACACCTTC	CASSKARPGNYGYTF
14	NA	TRBV6-5	TRBJ2-7	TRBD1	TGTGCCAGCAGTTACCTGGCAGGGGGCGACGAGCAGTACTTC	CASSYLAGGDEQYF
17	many	TRBV19	TRBJ1-1	NA	TGTGCCAGTAGTATATCCTGGGGGGTTAACCTGAACACTGAAGCTTTCTTT	CASSISWGVNLNTEAFF
15	NA	TRBV2	TRBJ1-1	NA	TGTGCCAGCAGTGAAGAGGGTGCGGAGAACACTGAAGCTTTCTTT	CASSEEGAENTEAFF
15	few	TRBV27	TRBJ1-1	NA	TGTGCCAGCAGTTCAGGCCCCAGGGGTATAACTGAAGCTTTCTTT	CASSSGPRGITEAFF
16	few	TRBV7-2	TRBJ2-3	TRBD1	TGTGCCAGCAGCTTAGGGGGACAGTTACGCACAGATACGCAGTATTTT	CASSLGGQLRTDTQYF
14	NA	TRBV10-2	TRBJ1-1	NA	TGCGCCAGCAGTGAGGCGAGGTTTGGCACTGAAGCTTTCTTT	CASSEARFGTEAFF
16	NA	TRBV15	TRBJ2-7	TRBD1	TGTGCCACCAGCAGAGGTCTGACAGGGACCTTCTACGAGCAGTACTTC	CATSRGLTGTFYEQYF
14	NA	TRBV7-9	TRBJ2-6	NA	TGTGCCAGCAGCTTAGCGCTCGGGGCCAACGTCCTGACTTTC	CASSLALGANVLTF
15	NA	TRBV30	TRBJ2-5	TRBD1	TGTGCCTGGAGTGGGGCCAGGGGGCTGGAAGAGACCCAGTACTTC	CAWSGARGLEETQYF
16	few	TRBV25-1	TRBJ1-4	NA	TGTGCCAGCAGTGAATATAGGCTACAGGGTGGTGAAAAACTGTTTTTT	CASSEYRLQGGEKLFF
14	few	TRBV29-1	TRBJ2-3	TRBD1	TGCAGCGTCTGGGACAGGGGGTCCACAGATACGCAGTATTTT	CSVWDRGSTDTQYF
12	NA	TRBV14	TRBJ2-1	NA	TGTGCCAGCAGCCCGGGCGCAAATGAGCAGTTCTTC	CASSPGANEQFF
11	many	TRBV6-1	TRBJ2-7	NA	TGTGCCAGCGGACATCCCTACGAGCAGTACTTC	CASGHPYEQYF
12	few	TRBV7-2	TRBJ1-2	NA	TGTGCCAGCAGGCGGGGTAACTATGGCTACACCTTC	CASRRGNYGYTF
16	NA	TRBV4-1	TRBJ1-3	NA	TGCGCCAGCAGCCAAGGAGGTGACAGGTTAAGAAACACCATATATTTT	CASSQGGDRLRNTIYF
16	few	TRBV7-7	TRBJ2-5	TRBD2	TGTGCCAGCAGCTTACGGCGGGCGGGGGGCCAAGAGACCCAGTACTTC	CASSLRRAGGQETQYF
13	NA	TRBV18	TRBJ1-4	NA	TGTGCCAGCTCACCGACCTCGAGTGAAAAACTGTTTTTT	CASSPTSSEKLFF
16	NA	TRBV13	TRBJ2-3	TRBD2	TGTGCCAGCAGCTCCCCTAGAGCGGGGGGCGCAGATACGCAGTATTTT	CASSSPRAGGADTQYF
14	few	TRBV5-6	TRBJ2-7	NA	TGTGCCAGCAGCCACGCAAGGGGGACCTACGAGCAGTACTTC	CASSHARGTYEQYF
14	few	TRBV28	TRBJ2-2	NA	TGTGCCAGCAGGAAGGGATGGAACACCGGGGAGCTGTTTTTT	CASRKGWNTGELFF
14	few	TRBV4-1	TRBJ2-7	NA	TGCGCCAGCAGCCTAAGCGACAGATCCTACGAGCAGTACTTC	CASSLSDRSYEQYF
14	NA	TRBV5-1	TRBJ2-3	NA	TGCGCCAGCAGCTTGGGAGGGGCCACAGATACGCAGTATTTT	CASSLGGATDTQYF
15	NA	TRBV7-2	TRBJ2-7	TRBD2	TGTGCCAGCAGCGGACGGACTAGCGGGTCCTACGAGCAGTACTTC	CASSGRTSGSYEQYF
11	NA	TRBV11-2	TRBJ2-5	NA	TGTGCCAGCAGCTCGGGAGAGACCCAGTACTTC	CASSSGETQYF